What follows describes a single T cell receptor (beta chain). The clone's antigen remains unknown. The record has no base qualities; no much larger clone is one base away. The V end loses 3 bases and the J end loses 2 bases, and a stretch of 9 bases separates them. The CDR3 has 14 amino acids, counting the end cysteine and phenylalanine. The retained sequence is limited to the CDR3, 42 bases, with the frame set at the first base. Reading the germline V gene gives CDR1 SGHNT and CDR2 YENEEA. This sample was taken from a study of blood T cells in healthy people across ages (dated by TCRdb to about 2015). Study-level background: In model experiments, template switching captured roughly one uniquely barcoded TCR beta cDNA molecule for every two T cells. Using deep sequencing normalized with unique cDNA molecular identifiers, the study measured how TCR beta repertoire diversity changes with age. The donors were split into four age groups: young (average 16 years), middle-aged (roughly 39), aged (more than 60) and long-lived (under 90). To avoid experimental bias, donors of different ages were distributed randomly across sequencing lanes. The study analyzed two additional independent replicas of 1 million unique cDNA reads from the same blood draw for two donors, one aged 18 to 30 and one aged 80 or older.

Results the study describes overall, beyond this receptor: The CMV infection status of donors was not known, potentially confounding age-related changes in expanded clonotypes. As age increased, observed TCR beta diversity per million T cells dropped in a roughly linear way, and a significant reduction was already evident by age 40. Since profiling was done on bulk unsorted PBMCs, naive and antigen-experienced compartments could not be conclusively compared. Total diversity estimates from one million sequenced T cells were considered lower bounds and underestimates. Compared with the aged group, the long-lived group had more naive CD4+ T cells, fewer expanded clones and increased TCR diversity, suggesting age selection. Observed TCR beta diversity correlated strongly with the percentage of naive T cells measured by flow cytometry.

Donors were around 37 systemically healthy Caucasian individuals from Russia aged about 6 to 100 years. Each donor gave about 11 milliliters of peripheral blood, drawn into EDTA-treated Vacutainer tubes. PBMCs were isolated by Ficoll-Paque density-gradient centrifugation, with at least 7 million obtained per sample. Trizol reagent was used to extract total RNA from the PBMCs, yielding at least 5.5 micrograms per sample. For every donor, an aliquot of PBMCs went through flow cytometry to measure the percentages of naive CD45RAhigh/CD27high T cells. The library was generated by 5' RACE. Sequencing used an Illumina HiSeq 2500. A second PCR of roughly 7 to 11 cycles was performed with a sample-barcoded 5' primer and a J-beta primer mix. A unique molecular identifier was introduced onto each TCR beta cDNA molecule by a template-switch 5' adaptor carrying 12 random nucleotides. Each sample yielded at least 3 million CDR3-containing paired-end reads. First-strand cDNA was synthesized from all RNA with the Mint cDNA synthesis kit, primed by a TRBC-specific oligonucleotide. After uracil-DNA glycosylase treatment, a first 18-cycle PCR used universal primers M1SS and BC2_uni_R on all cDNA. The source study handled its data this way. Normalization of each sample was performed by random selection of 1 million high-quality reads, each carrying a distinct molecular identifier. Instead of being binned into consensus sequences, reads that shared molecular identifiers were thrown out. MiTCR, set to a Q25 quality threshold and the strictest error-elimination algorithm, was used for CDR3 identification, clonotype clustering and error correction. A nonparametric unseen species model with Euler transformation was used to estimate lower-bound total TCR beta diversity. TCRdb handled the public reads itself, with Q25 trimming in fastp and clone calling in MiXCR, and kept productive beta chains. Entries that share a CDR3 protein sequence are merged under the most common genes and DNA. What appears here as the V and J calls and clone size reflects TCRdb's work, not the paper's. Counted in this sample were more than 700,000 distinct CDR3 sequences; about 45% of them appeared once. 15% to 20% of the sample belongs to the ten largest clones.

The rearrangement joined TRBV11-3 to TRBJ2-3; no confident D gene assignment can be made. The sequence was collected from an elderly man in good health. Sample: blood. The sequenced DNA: TGTGCCAGCAGCTTTAATAGCTACACAGATACGCAGTATTTT. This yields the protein CASSFNSYTDTQYF.